The 14 T cell receptor beta chains listed next were all sequenced from one sample in a study of CD8+ T cells in alopecia areata listed by TCRdb under 2018. The time point label here, explained by the study, means: less than five weeks on oral tofacitinib. The treatment or condition label of this sample denotes: oral pan-JAK inhibitor, 5-10 mg twice daily. Library preparation used the immunoSEQ multiplex PCR assay. For TCR sequencing, RNA was extracted from every sample and reverse transcribed into cDNA to serve as template. The immuneACCESS repertoire file appears here via TCRdb, limited to in-frame rearrangements. These files lack a portion of the clones; in checked studies, under half of the deficit traces to unresolved V genes, and the cause of the others is not known. The sample includes under 200,000 clones, with under 70% observed a single time. 0.91% of the sample comes from the top ten. The starting material was CD4+ T cells sorted from blood, obtained at week 4, from a patient treated with tofacitinib. The source of these receptors is a human donor with alopecia areata.

This clone was counted a few times. The chain uses TRBV29-1 and TRBJ2-5; D gene unclear. Germline CDR1 and CDR2: SQVTM and ANQGSEA. V lost 4 bases and J 4 bases, leaving 7 bases between the germline ends. The CDR3 contains 11 residues. For the CDR3, the DNA is TGCAGCGTTGCATTCGGAGAGACCCAGTACTTC. It is translated as CSVAFGETQYF. Supplemented by reference TRBV29-1 and TRBJ2-5, the full variable domain reads SAVISQKPSRDICQRGTSLTIQCQVDSQVTMMFWYRQQPGQSLTLIATANQGSEATYESGFVIDKFPISRPNLTFSTLTVSNMSPEDSSIYLCSVAFGETQYFGPGTRLLVL.

The chain combines TRBV7-2 with TRBJ2-7; no firm D call. Germline CDR1 SGHTA, CDR2 FQGNSA. V lost 2 bases to trimming and J lost 10 bases, with 9 bases between them. The CDR3 loop spans 11 amino acids. CDR3 nucleotide sequence: TGTGCCAGCAGCTTAAAGAGCCTTCAGTACTTC. As protein: CASSLKSLQYF. The entire variable domain, with the rest obtained from reference TRBV7-2 and TRBJ2-7, is as follows: GAGVSQSPSNKVTEKGKDVELRCDPISGHTALYWYRQSLGQGLEFLIYFQGNSAPDKSGLPSDRFSAERTGGSVSTLTIQRTQQEDSAVYLCASSLKSLQYFGPGTRLTVT.

This chain joins TRBV2 and TRBJ2-7; 7 bases fit TRBD1. The trim removed 8 bases at V and 6 bases at J, leaving 4 bases unmatched. The germline gives CDR1 SNHLY, CDR2 FYNNEI. CDR3 length: 11 amino acids. CDR3 DNA: TGTGCCAGCCAAGGGGGCAGCGAGCAGTACTTC. Translating it yields CASQGGSEQYF.

The V call is TRBV5-1, the J call TRBJ2-1; D might be TRBD2 (6 bases). The CDR3 sequence is 14 residues long. The ends were cut back, 10 bases at V and 5 bases at J, with 19 bases in the middle. CDR1 is SGHRS and CDR2 is YFSETQ in the germline V gene. This CDR3 reads CASTNFGGNNEQFF. The CDR3 DNA follows: TGCGCCTCCACCAACTTTGGGGGGAACAATGAGCAGTTCTTC.

This clone has only one observation. The chain couples TRBV7-9 to TRBJ2-1, with D possibly TRBD1 on 5 matching bases. The CDR3 runs 14 residues. CDR1 and CDR2 from the germline V gene are SEHNR and FQNEAQ (reference sequence). V was pared by 2 bases and J by 4 bases, with 9 bases between. DNA for the CDR3: TGTGCCAGCAGCTTAACAAGACAGTACAATGAGCAGTTCTTC. It translates to CASSLTRQYNEQFF.

In its sample, this clone was seen a few times. The V gene is TRBV6-5, the J gene TRBJ2-2, with no clear D. The CDR3 loop spans 13 amino acids. V gave up 2 bases and J gave up 2 bases, with 3 bases separating them. Germline V gene lookup returns CDR1 MNHEY and CDR2 SVGAGI. The CDR3 here is CASSYKNTGELFF. CDR3 nucleotides: TGTGCCAGCAGTTACAAAAACACCGGGGAGCTGTTTTTT.

This chain joins TRBV29-1 and TRBJ2-5; D may correspond to TRBD1 or TRBD2 (5 bases each). Looked up from germline, CDR1 is SQVTM and CDR2 is ANQGSEA. The V end lost 3 bases, the J end lost 5 bases, and 19 bases lay between the germline ends. The CDR3 runs to 15 residues. The CDR3 here is CSVEQSPGRRETQYF. DNA for the CDR3: TGCAGCGTTGAGCAGTCTCCGGGACGCAGGGAGACCCAGTACTTC.

V usage is TRBV5-4 and J usage is TRBJ2-3, with TRBD2 as a possible D gene (6 bases). Trimming took 0 bases from V and 6 from J, leaving 11 bases between them. The CDR3 has 14 residues. Germline-derived CDR1 and CDR2 are SGHNT and YYREEE (reference sequence). CDR3 amino acids: CASSLVGAGDTQYF. As DNA, the CDR3 is TGTGCCAGCAGCTTGGTCGGGGCGGGGGATACGCAGTATTTT.

The chain links TRBV19 to TRBJ2-6, with D perhaps TRBD1 (6 bases). Germline assignment: CDR1 LNHDA and CDR2 SQIVND (reference sequence). With 6 bases removed from V and 2 bases from J, the gap between germline ends came to 8 bases. The CDR3 is 14 residues long. The chain's CDR3 is CASSNRAGANVLTF. In DNA, the CDR3 is TGTGCCAGTAGCAACAGGGCTGGGGCCAACGTCCTGACTTTC.

The chain carries TRBV29-1 and TRBJ1-5; 9 bases match TRBD1. CDR3 length: 13 residues. The J segment lost 2 bases and the V segment lost 7 bases, leaving 3 bases of the junction unmatched. The V gene's germline CDR1 is SQVTM and CDR2 ANQGSEA. CDR3 bases: TGCAGCGCTAGGACAGGGGGCAATCAGCCCCAGCATTTT. It encodes CSARTGGNQPQHF.

The gene calls are TRBV29-1 and TRBJ2-5, with D uncertain. With 0 bases removed from V and 1 base from J, the gap between germline ends came to 3 bases. This CDR3 is built from 12 residues. CDR1 SQVTM and CDR2 ANQGSEA come from the germline V gene. For the CDR3, the DNA is TGCAGCGTTGAAGACCTCCAAGAGACCCAGTACTTC. This translates into CSVEDLQETQYF. The complete variable domain, with remaining parts taken from reference TRBV29-1 and TRBJ2-5, reads SAVISQKPSRDICQRGTSLTIQCQVDSQVTMMFWYRQQPGQSLTLIATANQGSEATYESGFVIDKFPISRPNLTFSTLTVSNMSPEDSSIYLCSVEDLQETQYFGPGTRLLVL.

The rearrangement joins TRBV15 to TRBJ2-1; 11 bases align to TRBD1. Trimming cost V 8 bases and J 4 bases; bases outside gene matches: 1. Germline assignment: CDR1 LNHNV and CDR2 YYDKDF (reference sequence). This CDR3 region has 13 residues. Written as DNA, the CDR3 is TGTGCCACCGGACAGGGGGCGTACAATGAGCAGTTCTTC. Translation gives CATGQGAYNEQFF.

The chain is built from TRBV4-3 and TRBJ2-2; 7 nucleotides agree with TRBD2. This CDR3 has 14 amino acids. V shed 0 bases, J shed 6 bases, and the junction held 1 base outside the gene matches. Germline V gene lookup returns CDR1 LGHNA and CDR2 YSLEER. In DNA, the CDR3 is TGCGCCAGCAGCCAAGATGGACTAGCCGGGGAGCTGTTTTTT. Encoded protein: CASSQDGLAGELFF.

V gene TRBV7-3 combines with J gene TRBJ2-3; TRBD1 might be the D (5 bases). The CDR3 runs 15 residues. Germline loops: CDR1 SGHTA, CDR2 FQGTGA. Trimming took off 6 bases at V and 5 bases at J, with 18 bases between the two ends. CDR3 DNA: TGTGCCAGCAGTCCCGTAGGGGCGGCGCGAGATACGCAGTATTTT. The encoded protein is CASSPVGAARDTQYF.